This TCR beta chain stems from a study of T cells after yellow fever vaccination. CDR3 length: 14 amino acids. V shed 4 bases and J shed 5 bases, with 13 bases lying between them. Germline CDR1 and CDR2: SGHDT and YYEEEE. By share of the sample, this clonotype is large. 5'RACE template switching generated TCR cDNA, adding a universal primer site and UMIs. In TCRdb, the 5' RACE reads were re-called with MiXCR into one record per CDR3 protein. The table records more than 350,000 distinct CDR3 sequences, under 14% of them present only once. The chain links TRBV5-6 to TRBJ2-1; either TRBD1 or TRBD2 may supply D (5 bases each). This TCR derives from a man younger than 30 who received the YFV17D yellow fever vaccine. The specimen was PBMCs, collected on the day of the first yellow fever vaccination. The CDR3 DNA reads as TGTGCCAGCAGCCCCGAGGGACGGCACAATGAGCAGTTCTTC. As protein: CASSPEGRHNEQFF.